Each of the 32 T cell receptor beta chains below was sequenced from the same sample in a study of regulatory T cells. The primer mix had 52 TRBV and 13 TRBJ primers. Data came from immunoSEQ multiplex PCR; TCRdb stores just in-frame clones and leaves some out. The data hold some 9,100 clones, with 84% observed a single time. The sequenced sample consisted of CD8+ T cells sorted from blood. The receptors originated from a person aged 18 to 29 with CD3G deficiency.

The V and J genes are TRBV28 and TRBJ2-3; TRBD2 agrees at 9 bases. The CDR3 extends over 20 amino acids. From germline, CDR1 is MDHEN and CDR2 SYDVKM. J was trimmed by 5 bases and V by 6 bases; bases with no gene match: 24. Written as DNA, the CDR3 is TGTGCCAGCAGCCTAAGGTTCCTAGCGGGAAGGGGATCTGTCGGAGATACGCAGTATTTT. This sequence encodes CASSLRFLAGRGSVGDTQYF.

The J gene is TRBJ2-1, the V gene TRBV28, with a possible D match to TRBD2 (6 bases). Trimming shortened V by 3 bases and J by 6 bases, and 12 bases separated the two germline ends. Germline CDR1 and CDR2: MDHEN and SYDVKM. The CDR3 is made up of 14 amino acids. The CDR3 sequence: CASSFTGAGNEQFF. Here the CDR3 DNA reads TGTGCCAGCAGTTTTACGGGAGCAGGCAATGAGCAGTTCTTC.

This sequence joins TRBV5-1 and TRBJ2-7, with 8 nucleotides matching TRBD2. This CDR3 has 15 residues. V dropped 7 bases and J dropped 5; count of bases not matched to a gene: 14. Germline CDR1 is SGHRS and CDR2 is YFSETQ. The CDR3 is CASRAGDTEGDEQYF. DNA for the CDR3: TGCGCCAGCCGAGCGGGAGACACCGAGGGTGACGAGCAGTACTTC.

V and J are TRBV7-8 and TRBJ2-7; 7 nucleotides match TRBD1. CDR3 length: 13 residues. The ends lost 1 base at V and 3 bases at J; junction bases unmatched: 0. Germline CDR1 SGHVS, CDR2 FQNEAQ. CDR3 in amino acids: CASSLDRGYEQYF. DNA for the CDR3: TGTGCCAGCAGCTTAGACAGGGGCTACGAGCAGTACTTC.

The V gene is TRBV4-1, the J gene TRBJ2-3; TRBD1 might be the D (6 bases). The CDR3 runs to 15 residues. V lost 2 bases to trimming and J lost 0 bases, with 9 bases between them. CDR1 and CDR2 (germline): MGHRA, YSYEKL. CDR3 DNA: TGCGCCAGCAGCCAAAAAGACAGGAGCACAGATACGCAGTATTTT. It specifies CASSQKDRSTDTQYF.

This rearrangement joins TRBV7-9 to TRBJ2-1, with 8 bases identical to TRBD2. V lost 2 bases to trimming and J lost 10 bases; unmatched junction nucleotides: 10. The CDR3 runs 15 residues. The germline CDR1 and CDR2 sequences are SEHNR and FQNEAQ (reference sequence). The CDR3 loop reads CASSLTAGVSSEQFF. The CDR3 DNA reads TGTGCCAGCAGCTTAACAGCGGGAGTTAGTAGCGAGCAGTTCTTC.

The chain employs TRBV7-9 and TRBJ2-3; a possible D gene is TRBD1 (6 bases). The CDR3 sequence is 15 residues long. Per germline, CDR1 SEHNR and CDR2 FQNEAQ (reference sequence). Trimming removed 0 bases from V and 3 bases from J, with 10 bases in between. The CDR3 nucleotides are TGTGCCAGCAGCTTAGCACAGGGTAATACAGATACGCAGTATTTT. Translating gives CASSLAQGNTDTQYF.

The V and J genes are TRBV6-6 and TRBJ1-4, with D unresolved. Germline V gene lookup returns CDR1 MNHNY and CDR2 SVGAGI (reference sequence). CDR3 length: 11 amino acids. V lost 3 bases and J lost 8, with 4 bases in between. CDR3 protein: CASSYQEKLFF. DNA of the CDR3: TGTGCCAGCAGTTATCAGGAAAAACTGTTTTTT.

The rearrangement links TRBV28 to TRBJ1-1; 8 nucleotides align to TRBD1. V trimming: 6 bases; J trimming: 6 bases; junction bases outside the gene matches: 9. The germline V gene has CDR1 MDHEN and CDR2 SYDVKM. The length of the CDR3 is 14 residues. This CDR3 reads CASSPGGARAEAFF. The CDR3 coding sequence is TGTGCCAGCAGCCCAGGGGGCGCCAGGGCTGAAGCTTTCTTT.

The chain has TRBV6-1 and TRBJ2-7; a weak D match, TRBD1 (6 bases). The V gene's germline CDR1 is MNHNS and CDR2 SASEGT. This CDR3 is built from 13 residues. V shed 7 bases and J shed 7 bases, with 17 bases lying between them. The CDR3: CASTGTPLREQYF. CDR3 nucleotide sequence: TGTGCCAGCACGGGGACACCACTCCGTGAGCAGTACTTC.

This chain connects TRBV6-1 to TRBJ2-7, with D unclear. The CDR3 covers 13 residues. V lost 2 bases to trimming and J lost 6 bases, with 11 bases between them. Germline values: CDR1 MNHNS, CDR2 SASEGT. The CDR3 region has the DNA TGTGCCAGCAGTGAACAGAAAAAATCCGAGCAGTACTTC. Translation gives CASSEQKKSEQYF.

This clone was picked up a small number of times. This rearrangement joins TRBV28 to TRBJ1-1; TRBD1 might be the D (5 bases). CDR3 length: 15 amino acids. Germline lookup yields CDR1 MDHEN and CDR2 SYDVKM. V was shortened by 4 bases and J by 1 base, with 13 bases between the two germline ends. The CDR3 DNA reads as TGTGCCAGCAGTTCGGCGGGACGGACGAACACTGAAGCTTTCTTT. It yields the protein CASSSAGRTNTEAFF.

The chain uses TRBV28 and TRBJ2-7; D remains ambiguous. The length of the CDR3 is 14 residues. The V and J ends lost 3 bases and 0 bases respectively, with 9 bases between them. The germline V gene has CDR1 MDHEN and CDR2 SYDVKM. In DNA, the CDR3 is TGTGCCAGCAGTTTCCGACGGAGCTCCTACGAGCAGTACTTC. As protein: CASSFRRSSYEQYF.

The chain couples TRBV19 to TRBJ2-7; 8 bases are shared with TRBD2. The CDR3 contains 15 residues. Germline values: CDR1 LNHDA, CDR2 SQIVND (reference sequence). V was clipped by 3 bases and J by 2 bases; unmatched bases: 6. CDR3 residues: CASSISGSPTYEQYF. The DNA of the CDR3 is TGTGCCAGTAGTATCAGCGGGAGTCCCACCTACGAGCAGTACTTC. The full variable domain, completed using reference TRBV19 and TRBJ2-7, is DGGITQSPKYLFRKEGQNVTLSCEQNLNHDAMYWYRQDPGQGLRLIYYSQIVNDFQKGDIAEGYSVSREKKESFPLTVTSAQKNPTAFYLCASSISGSPTYEQYFGPGTRLTVT.

This chain connects TRBV28 to TRBJ1-2; D perhaps matches TRBD1 (6 bases). This CDR3 has 15 amino acids. Trimming cost V 7 bases and J 6 bases, with 21 bases left between them. The germline V gene has CDR1 MDHEN and CDR2 SYDVKM. The CDR3 DNA is TGTGCCAGCACTTCTAGGGGGGCGCACTGGAATGGCTACACCTTC. Its translation is CASTSRGAHWNGYTF.

This clone was recorded a few times. The V and J genes are TRBV28 and TRBJ1-2, with D maybe TRBD1 (6 bases). Trimming shortened V by 4 bases and J by 4 bases, and 13 bases separated the two germline ends. Germline V gene lookup returns CDR1 MDHEN and CDR2 SYDVKM. This CDR3 has 14 residues. This CDR3 is CASSSPRQVYGYTF. Written as DNA, the CDR3 is TGTGCCAGCAGTTCCCCGAGACAGGTCTATGGCTACACCTTC.

This sequence joins TRBV6-1 and TRBJ2-6, with D hard to call. Germline assignment: CDR1 MNHNS and CDR2 SASEGT. The CDR3 sequence is 14 residues long. The V gene lost 5 bases and the J gene lost 4 bases, with 9 bases spanning the gap. In DNA, the CDR3 is TGTGCCAGCAGTCGGGTGGCCGGGGCCAACGTCCTGACTTTC. Its protein product is CASSRVAGANVLTF.

V and J are TRBV28 and TRBJ2-7; D is perhaps TRBD2 (5 bases). There are 14 residues in the CDR3. V lost 5 bases and J lost 2, with 13 bases in between. Per the germline V gene, CDR1 is MDHEN and CDR2 is SYDVKM. The CDR3 DNA reads TGTGCCAGCAGTGTCCTGGGAGCCCCCTACGAGCAGTACTTC. It encodes CASSVLGAPYEQYF.

On this clone: The junction differs from germline at one of its ends, possibly a read error. The chain combines TRBV10-3 with TRBJ1-6; 7 bases match TRBD1. Looked up from germline, CDR1 is ENHRY and CDR2 is SYGVKD. This CDR3 comprises 14 residues. CDR3 in DNA: TGTGCCAGCAGTTCATTAGACAGGGTCTCACCCCTCCACTTT. Translated, it gives CASSSLDRVSPLHF.

The chain combines TRBV11-2 with TRBJ2-5, with D possibly being TRBD2 (6 bases). Trimming took 3 bases from V and 4 from J, leaving 18 bases between them. CDR3 length: 16 amino acids. Looked up from germline, CDR1 is SGHAT and CDR2 is FQNNGV. In DNA, the CDR3 is TGTGCCAGCAGCTTCGTAGGGCGGGATAAATCAGAGACCCAGTACTTC. This gives the protein CASSFVGRDKSETQYF.

The rearrangement links TRBV28 to TRBJ2-7, with a possible D match to TRBD2 (5 bases). From germline, CDR1 is MDHEN and CDR2 SYDVKM. The CDR3 runs to 14 residues. Trimming stripped 5 bases from V and 0 bases from J, with 11 bases between. CDR3 in DNA: TGTGCCAGCAGTCGGACTCTTTCCTCCTACGAGCAGTACTTC. This codes for CASSRTLSSYEQYF.

This chain links TRBV6-1 with TRBJ2-7, with TRBD2 identical over 10 bases. Losses at the gene ends were 1 base for V and 3 bases for J; bases not matched to a gene: 3. The V gene's germline CDR1 is MNHNS and CDR2 SASEGT. The CDR3 sequence is 15 residues long. The CDR3 DNA is TGTGCCAGCAGTGAAGTGGCTAGCGGGAGCTACGAGCAGTACTTC. It is translated as CASSEVASGSYEQYF.

J is TRBJ1-4 and V is TRBV23-1; D gene unclear. TRBV23-1 has ORF status, its function being uncertain. This CDR3 has 16 amino acids. V was cut by 3 bases and J by 0 bases, with 11 bases left in between. The CDR3 DNA sequence: TGCGCCAGCAGTCAGTCCGCGGCCTCAACTAATGAAAAACTGTTTTTT. Translation gives CASSQSAASTNEKLFF.

The chain joins TRBV11-2 to TRBJ2-7; the D call may be TRBD1 or TRBD2 (5 bases each). Trimming took 2 bases from V and 4 from J, leaving 15 bases between them. The CDR3 length is 15 residues. Germline V gives CDR1 SGHAT, CDR2 FQNNGV. The CDR3 DNA sequence: TGTGCCAGCAGCTTATTCAGCGGACAAGCATACGAGCAGTACTTC. Protein product: CASSLFSGQAYEQYF.

The chain combines TRBV19 with TRBJ1-3; 8 bases map to TRBD1. This CDR3 is 15 amino acids long. The V gene's germline CDR1 is LNHDA and CDR2 SQIVND (reference sequence). The V gene end was trimmed by 5 bases and the J gene end by 2 bases; junction bases not matched to a gene: 5. CDR3 protein: CASSRQGTAGNTIYF. CDR3 DNA sequence: TGTGCCAGTAGTCGACAGGGGACGGCTGGAAACACCATATATTTT.

In this sample, this clone turned up a few times. The genes are TRBV28 and TRBJ1-5; 9 nucleotides match TRBD1. The CDR3 contains 15 residues. Germline V lookup: CDR1 MDHEN, CDR2 SYDVKM. V lost 2 bases to trimming and J lost 6 bases; unmatched junction nucleotides: 5. The chain's CDR3 is CASSLRQGGVQPQHF. In DNA form, the CDR3 reads TGTGCCAGCAGTTTAAGACAGGGGGGGGTTCAGCCCCAGCATTTT. Complete variable domain (other parts from reference TRBV28 and TRBJ1-5): DVKVTQSSRYLVKRTGEKVFLECVQDMDHENMFWYRQDPGLGLRLIYFSYDVKMKEKGDIPEGYSVSREKKERFSLILESASTNQTSMYLCASSLRQGGVQPQHFGDGTRLSIL.

The chain couples TRBV28 to TRBJ1-5; D gene unclear. Germline V gives CDR1 MDHEN, CDR2 SYDVKM. The CDR3 length is 14 residues. V lost 6 bases and J 4 bases, leaving 13 bases between the germline ends. The CDR3 protein is CASRPLRSNQPQHF. The CDR3 DNA reads as TGTGCCAGCAGGCCCTTAAGGTCTAATCAGCCCCAGCATTTT.

The chain links TRBV19 to TRBJ2-7; maybe TRBD1 (6 bases). The germline V gene encodes CDR1 LNHDA and CDR2 SQIVND (reference sequence). The CDR3 loop spans 16 amino acids. V was trimmed by 0 bases and J by 4 bases, leaving 16 bases between them. The CDR3 DNA reads TGTGCCAGTAGTATAGACGAGGACAGCCTTTCTTACGAGCAGTACTTC. Translated, it gives CASSIDEDSLSYEQYF. The whole variable domain, remainder taken from reference TRBV19 and TRBJ2-7, is DGGITQSPKYLFRKEGQNVTLSCEQNLNHDAMYWYRQDPGQGLRLIYYSQIVNDFQKGDIAEGYSVSREKKESFPLTVTSAQKNPTAFYLCASSIDEDSLSYEQYFGPGTRLTVT.

J is TRBJ1-1 and V is TRBV28; no clear D gene. V dropped 3 bases and J dropped 1 base, with 6 bases sitting between them. The germline V gene encodes CDR1 MDHEN and CDR2 SYDVKM. CDR3 size: 13 residues. CDR3: CASSFSWNTEAFF. In nucleotides, the CDR3 is TGTGCCAGCAGTTTCAGCTGGAACACTGAAGCTTTCTTT.

This chain uses TRBV28 with TRBJ1-1; D remains ambiguous. The CDR3 is 17 residues long. Trimming took off 5 bases at V and 5 bases at J, with 24 bases between the two ends. Germline V lookup: CDR1 MDHEN, CDR2 SYDVKM. The CDR3 DNA reads as TGTGCCAGCAGTCCGAGAGTAGCTAGTGGGCGGCGGACTGAAGCTTTCTTT. This encodes CASSPRVASGRRTEAFF.

V usage is TRBV19 and J usage is TRBJ2-1; the D is unclear. Germline V gene data show CDR1 as LNHDA and CDR2 as SQIVND (reference sequence). V was pared by 5 bases and J by 6 bases, with 8 bases between. CDR3 length equals 12 residues. The CDR3 nucleotides are TGTGCCAGTAGTCACAGCAGCAATGAGCAGTTCTTC. Translating it yields CASSHSSNEQFF.

The V gene is TRBV6-5, the J gene TRBJ2-7; a possible D gene is TRBD1 (5 bases). CDR3 length: 13 amino acids. Deletions cut 2 bases from V and 2 bases from J, with 7 bases between. Germline V gives CDR1 MNHEY, CDR2 SVGAGI. CDR3 protein: CASSYATAYEQYF. The CDR3 region has the DNA TGTGCCAGCAGTTACGCGACAGCCTACGAGCAGTACTTC.